Here is one T cell receptor beta chain with its context. Its antigen is not identified. CDR3 length equals 14 residues. Germline assignment: CDR1 MDHEN and CDR2 SYDVKM. V was shortened by 3 bases and J by 2 bases, with 11 bases between the two germline ends. Time point meaning: cycle 4 day 1 (C4D1), after 6 weeks of nivolumab. Exposure to brentuximab vedotin varied, and each patient had relapsed following autologous stem cell transplantation. It was by magnetic negative selection that CD4+ T cells were purified from thawed PBMCs. The data were obtained in a study of PD-1 blockade in classical Hodgkin lymphoma. Study-wide results and caveats: While CD8+ TCR diversity did not rise significantly by C4D1, CD4+ TCR diversity did.

Data came from immunoSEQ multiplex PCR; TCRdb stores just in-frame clones and leaves some out. The sample lists 25,000 to 35,000 clones, less than 80% occurring once. Material: CD4+ T cells from blood, obtained before the fourth cycle of nivolumab. The receptor was derived from a human donor with classical Hodgkin lymphoma. This chain connects TRBV28 to TRBJ2-7; perhaps D is TRBD1 or TRBD2 (5 bases each). The CDR3 spells CASSLGESAYEQYF. CDR3 DNA sequence: TGTGCCAGCAGTTTGGGGGAGTCCGCCTACGAGCAGTACTTC. Supplemented by reference TRBV28 and TRBJ2-7, the full variable domain reads DVKVTQSSRYLVKRTGEKVFLECVQDMDHENMFWYRQDPGLGLRLIYFSYDVKMKEKGDIPEGYSVSREKKERFSLILESASTNQTSMYLCASSLGESAYEQYFGPGTRLTVT.